The 20 T cell receptor beta chains given below trace back to one sample, sequenced in a study of cytomegalovirus exposure and HLA in healthy donors. PCR employed 60 Vbeta and 13 Jbeta primers. Sequencing used immunoSEQ multiplex PCR; TCRdb keeps in-frame clones, though not all of them. Counted here are 220,000 or so clones, roughly 84% occurring once; the ten biggest clones make up 1.5% to 2%. The sample taken for sequencing was PBMCs. The receptors shown here come from a man aged 45-65 years in good health and CMV-seronegative.

The V call is TRBV10-1, the J call TRBJ1-2, with 7 bases that match TRBD1. This CDR3 is built from 17 residues. Trimming at V came to 2 bases and at J to 3 bases, leaving 12 bases not matched to a gene. Germline V gene lookup returns CDR1 WNHNN and CDR2 SYGVQD (reference sequence). CDR3 coding DNA: TGCGCCAGCAGTGAGCCCAATAGACAGGGAGTTTACTATGGCTACACCTTC. This sequence encodes CASSEPNRQGVYYGYTF.

Turning to this clone: The same CDR3 is also encoded by other DNA sequences in this sample. The chain is built from TRBV28 and TRBJ2-5; 9 nucleotides align to TRBD1. Germline V lookup: CDR1 MDHEN, CDR2 SYDVKM. CDR3 length equals 14 residues. J gave up 5 bases and V 5 bases, and 6 bases lay outside the gene matches. CDR3 protein: CASSQQGARETQYF. The CDR3 DNA reads as TGTGCCAGCAGTCAACAGGGGGCCCGGGAGACCCAGTACTTC.

This rearrangement joins TRBV5-1 to TRBJ1-1, with 7 positions matching TRBD1. After removal of 4 bases from V and 2 bases from J, the junction contained 5 bases not matched to a gene. The CDR3 extends over 14 amino acids. Germline V gives CDR1 SGHRS, CDR2 YFSETQ. The chain's CDR3 is CASSPGTVNTEAFF. CDR3 bases: TGCGCCAGCAGCCCTGGGACAGTCAACACTGAAGCTTTCTTT.

The chain recombines TRBV2 with TRBJ1-5, with D maybe TRBD1 (6 bases). The CDR3 runs 13 residues. In germline, CDR1 is SNHLY, CDR2 FYNNEI. Trimming cost V 6 bases and J 4 bases, with 10 bases left between them. The CDR3 DNA reads TGTGCCAGCAGAGCCACAGGGAATCAGCCCCAGCATTTT. This codes for CASRATGNQPQHF.

The chain recombines TRBV7-3 with TRBJ1-2; D is unclear. The CDR3 contains 12 residues. V lost 5 bases and J lost 4, with 8 bases in between. The germline V gene has CDR1 SGHTA and CDR2 FQGTGA. The CDR3 DNA sequence: TGTGCCAGCAGCCCTGGAGCCTATGGCTACACCTTC. Amino acids: CASSPGAYGYTF.

This chain links TRBV5-1 with TRBJ2-3, with D possibly being TRBD2 (6 bases). The CDR3 consists of 13 residues. The germline CDR1 and CDR2 sequences are SGHRS and YFSETQ. V lost 7 bases and J lost 0, with 9 bases in between. CDR3 amino acids: CASGGASTDTQYF. The CDR3 nucleotides are TGCGCCAGCGGAGGGGCTAGCACAGATACGCAGTATTTT.

This clone was detected a few times. The chain joins TRBV6-5 to TRBJ2-3, with 7 bases aligning to TRBD2. The CDR3 sequence is 16 residues long. The V gene's germline CDR1 is MNHEY and CDR2 SVGAGI. V shed 2 bases and J 1 base; nucleotides not matched to a gene: 6. Here the CDR3 reads CASSYQAGWGTDTQYF. The CDR3 DNA reads TGTGCCAGCAGTTACCAAGCGGGATGGGGCACAGATACGCAGTATTTT.

This clone occurred many times. This rearrangement joins TRBV13 to TRBJ2-7; 11 bases are shared with TRBD1. This CDR3 spans 16 amino acids. Per the germline V gene, CDR1 is PRHDT and CDR2 is FYEKMQ (reference sequence). V shed 5 bases and J 0 bases; nucleotides not matched to a gene: 6. The CDR3 DNA reads TGTGCCAGCAGCCAGGAGGGACAGGGGGTCTCCTACGAGCAGTACTTC. Translating it yields CASSQEGQGVSYEQYF.

The J gene is TRBJ2-2, the V gene TRBV2, with 10 bases that match TRBD2. Trimming cost V 4 bases and J 5 bases; bases outside gene matches: 4. This CDR3 has 15 residues. The germline V gene has CDR1 SNHLY and CDR2 FYNNEI. Here the CDR3 DNA reads TGTGCCAGCAGTGGAGCGGGAGGGGGAACCGGGGAGCTGTTTTTT. It encodes CASSGAGGGTGELFF.

The chain employs TRBV18 and TRBJ1-1, with a possible D match to TRBD1 (6 bases). The CDR3 runs to 14 residues. V lost 2 bases and J 2 bases, leaving 9 bases between the germline ends. The germline CDR1 and CDR2 sequences are KGHSH and LQKENI. The chain's CDR3 is CASSPAQGNTEAFF. Here the CDR3 DNA reads TGTGCCAGCTCACCAGCACAGGGAAACACTGAAGCTTTCTTT.

The chain employs TRBV2 and TRBJ2-2; 8 bases agree with TRBD1. The trim removed 6 bases at V and 7 bases at J, leaving 7 bases unmatched. Germline loops: CDR1 SNHLY, CDR2 FYNNEI. The CDR3 covers 14 residues. This chain's CDR3 is CASSRQGIGGELFF. The CDR3 DNA reads TGTGCCAGCAGCAGACAGGGGATTGGCGGGGAGCTGTTTTTT.

In its sample, this clone was seen once. The rearrangement links TRBV28 to TRBJ2-7; possibly TRBD1 for D (6 bases). Trimming pared 7 bases from V and 1 base from J, leaving 17 bases between. The CDR3 extends over 15 amino acids. The germline V gene encodes CDR1 MDHEN and CDR2 SYDVKM. The chain's CDR3 is CASNPGHTLSYEQYF. The CDR3 DNA reads as TGTGCCAGCAACCCGGGACATACGTTATCCTACGAGCAGTACTTC.

The chain has TRBV27 and TRBJ1-1; TRBD1 matches 9 bases. With V trimmed by 5 bases and J by 2 bases, 6 bases remained unmatched. Germline CDR1 reads MNHEY; CDR2 reads SMNVEV (reference sequence). There are 15 residues in the CDR3. The CDR3 DNA is TGTGCCAGCAGTACCTCGGACAGGGGAAACACTGAAGCTTTCTTT. Amino acids: CASSTSDRGNTEAFF.

This chain connects TRBV7-2 to TRBJ2-1; possible D gene TRBD2, 6 bases. The V and J ends lost 2 bases and 5 bases respectively, with 10 bases between them. Germline assignment: CDR1 SGHTA and CDR2 FQGNSA. The CDR3 has 14 amino acids. CDR3 DNA sequence: TGTGCCAGCAGCTTACGGGACTTTGACAATGAGCAGTTCTTC. Amino acids: CASSLRDFDNEQFF.

V gene TRBV7-8 combines with J gene TRBJ1-5, with TRBD1 matching over 7 bases. Trimming at V came to 0 bases and at J to 4 bases, leaving 3 bases not matched to a gene. This CDR3 is built from 15 residues. Germline assignment: CDR1 SGHVS and CDR2 FQNEAQ. CDR3 sequence (DNA): TGTGCCAGCAGCTTAGCGACAGGGAAGAATCAGCCCCAGCATTTT. It encodes CASSLATGKNQPQHF.

J is TRBJ1-5 and V is TRBV27; a possible D gene is TRBD1 (6 bases). This CDR3 is built from 16 residues. Trimming pared 3 bases from V and 0 bases from J, leaving 12 bases between. CDR1 is MNHEY and CDR2 is SMNVEV in the germline V gene (reference sequence). CDR3 amino acids: CASSLRGQYSNQPQHF. CDR3 coding DNA: TGTGCCAGCAGTTTGCGGGGGCAATATAGCAATCAGCCCCAGCATTTT.

This chain connects TRBV28 to TRBJ2-1; 14 nucleotides line up with TRBD2. This CDR3 contains 17 residues. V lost 5 bases to trimming and J lost 5 bases; unmatched junction nucleotides: 8. Germline V gene sequence: CDR1 MDHEN, CDR2 SYDVKM. CDR3 protein: CASSPLTSGRADNEQFF. The CDR3, as DNA: TGTGCCAGCAGTCCCTTGACTAGCGGGAGGGCCGACAATGAGCAGTTCTTC.

The chain joins TRBV6-5 to TRBJ1-1, with 8 bases fitting TRBD1. Looked up from germline, CDR1 is MNHEY and CDR2 is SVGAGI. The CDR3 loop spans 14 amino acids. V lost 4 bases, J lost 2 bases, and 3 bases stayed unmatched. CDR3 sequence (DNA): TGTGCCAGCAGTTGGACAGGGTCAAACACTGAAGCTTTCTTT. As protein: CASSWTGSNTEAFF.

The chain couples TRBV19 to TRBJ1-2, with unresolved D. This CDR3 is built from 12 residues. Trimming removed 2 bases from V and 4 bases from J, with 5 bases in between. In germline, CDR1 is LNHDA, CDR2 SQIVND (reference sequence). Written as DNA, the CDR3 is TGTGCCAGTAGTATATACAGCTATGGCTACACCTTC. This gives the protein CASSIYSYGYTF.

The chain is built from TRBV5-1 and TRBJ1-4; 9 nucleotides match TRBD1. Looked up from germline, CDR1 is SGHRS and CDR2 is YFSETQ. The CDR3 runs 15 residues. The junction had 9 bases not matched to a gene; V was cut back by 4 bases and J by 8 bases. The CDR3 region has the DNA TGCGCCAGCAGCCCGGGACAGGGTTTCAGCGAAAAACTGTTTTTT. Residues: CASSPGQGFSEKLFF.